Listed below are T cell receptor beta chains from one sample, sequenced in a study of early T cells in non-severe SARS-CoV-2 infection. TCRdb processed the 5' RACE reads anew with MiXCR; each CDR3 protein has one entry. This table has 65,000 to 95,000 distinct CDR3 sequences, less than 15% appearing once. The sequencing used whole blood, collected at baseline. The receptors derive from an adult who was a healthcare worker with PCR-confirmed SARS-CoV-2 infection or an uninfected control (not recorded which). The donor label of this sample is uncertain. Each CDR3 is given with its conserved first and last residue. Each record gives: CDR3 DNA, CDR3 protein, V gene, J gene, D gene, clone size. D genes are given only for firm matches. The size field is filled for only some rows; it gives once, few, many or a size class.

TGTGCCAGCAGCTTAGCCCCCCCTTGGGAGCAGTTCTTC	CASSLAPPWEQFF	TRBV11-2	TRBJ2-1	.	few
TGTGCCAGTTCTGGCTCTGGGGCCAACGTCCTGACTTTC	CASSGSGANVLTF	TRBV6-5	TRBJ2-6	.	.
TGTGCCAGCAGTTTACGGAGGACAGGCTACGAGCAGTACTTC	CASSLRRTGYEQYF	TRBV27	TRBJ2-7	TRBD1	.
TGTGCCTGGGGCCGGGACACCACTAGACAGCCCCAGCATTTT	CAWGRDTTRQPQHF	TRBV30	TRBJ1-5	.	many
TGTGCCAGCTCACCCTCTAGTTCGTACGAGCAGTACTTC	CASSPSSSYEQYF	TRBV18	TRBJ2-7	.	few
TGTGCCAGCAGCCCAGGATTAGCGGCCTTTGTCTACGAGCAGTACTTC	CASSPGLAAFVYEQYF	TRBV6-6	TRBJ2-7	.	.
TGTGCCAGCAGCTTATCCCTAGATTACGAGCAGTACTTC	CASSLSLDYEQYF	TRBV7-2	TRBJ2-7	.	.
TGTGCCAGCAGTGGCAACTCGGACAGGGACTACTACGAGCAGTACTTC	CASSGNSDRDYYEQYF	TRBV12-3/TRBV12-4	TRBJ2-7	.	.
TGTGCCAGCAGGGGGGACCTTGAAGCTTTCTTT	CASRGDLEAFF	TRBV2	TRBJ1-1	.	.
TGTGCCAGTCAGTATAAGGCTGGGGAACCTTTCTCAGGGGCCAACGTCCTGACTTTC	CASQYKAGEPFSGANVLTF	TRBV19	TRBJ2-6	.	.
TGCAGCGCGGGACCCCCTGGGCAGCCCCAGCATTTT	CSAGPPGQPQHF	TRBV29-1	TRBJ1-5	.	few
TGTGCCTGGGAAAGGGGACAGGGGAATGAAAAACTGTTTTTT	CAWERGQGNEKLFF	TRBV30	TRBJ1-4	TRBD1	.